Listed below are T cell receptor beta chains from one sample, sequenced in a study of blood T cell repertoires in COVID-19. TCRdb keeps only in-frame clones here, not all; method: immunoSEQ multiplex PCR. The repertoire holds 140,000 to 150,000 clones, 81% seen once, with more than 7% in the top ten. The material sequenced was peripheral blood. The receptors were gathered from a human donor with acute or convalescent COVID-19. The donor label of this sample is uncertain. The CDR3 runs from the conserved cysteine through the conserved F or W. A D gene is named only where the DNA matches it firmly. A row's size may be missing; if present it is once, few, many or a size class.

>TRBV18|TRBJ2-1|-|TRBD1
CASSRQGREQFF
TGTGCCAGCTCACGACAGGGTCGGGAGCAGTTCTTC
>TRBV12-3/TRBV12-4|TRBJ2-3|-|-
CASSLVRTDTQYF
TGTGCCAGCAGTTTAGTGCGGACAGATACGCAGTATTTT
>TRBV29-1|TRBJ1-1|once|-
CSALNGDTEAFF
TGCAGCGCGCTGAACGGGGACACTGAAGCTTTCTTT
>TRBV15|TRBJ1-2|-|TRBD1
CATSREPQDRAGYTF
TGTGCCACCAGCAGAGAACCCCAGGACAGGGCGGGCTACACCTTC
>TRBV4-1|TRBJ1-6|-|TRBD1
CASSHRQGRDYNSPLHF
TGCGCCAGCAGCCATAGACAGGGAAGGGACTATAATTCACCCCTCCACTTT
>TRBV6-5|TRBJ2-7|few|TRBD1
CASSYWVGQGYEQYF
TGTGCCAGCAGTTACTGGGTTGGACAGGGGTACGAGCAGTACTTC
>TRBV30|TRBJ1-1|-|-
CAWSASTGSTEAFF
TGTGCCTGGAGTGCCTCCACAGGGTCCACTGAAGCTTTCTTT
>TRBV3-1/TRBV3-2|TRBJ1-2|-|TRBD1
CASSPFLDRGGNGYTF
TGTGCCAGCAGCCCTTTTCTGGACAGGGGAGGGAATGGCTACACCTTC
>TRBV4-2|TRBJ1-1|-|-
CASSQEGWNTEAFF
TGTGCCAGCAGCCAGGAGGGGTGGAACACTGAAGCTTTCTTT
>TRBV7-6|TRBJ1-2|-|-
CASSLGGAYGYTF
TGTGCCAGCAGCTTGGGAGGTGCCTATGGCTACACCTTC
>TRBV7-7|TRBJ2-7|-|-
CASSRGYGSSYEQYF
TGTGCTAGCAGCCGGGGGTATGGGAGCTCCTACGAGCAGTACTTC
>TRBV19|TRBJ2-2|-|-
CASSIGAVNTGELFF
TGTGCCAGTAGTATCGGAGCGGTGAACACCGGGGAGCTGTTTTTT
>TRBV6-5|TRBJ1-3|-|TRBD1
CASSSGTGGNTIYF
TGTGCCAGCAGCTCAGGGACAGGGGGGAACACCATATATTTT
>TRBV30|TRBJ2-4|few|-
CAWSVPQGSKNIQYF
TGTGCCTGGAGTGTACCGCAGGGGTCCAAAAACATTCAGTACTTC
>TRBV3-1/TRBV3-2|TRBJ1-6|once|TRBD1
CATGDRDNSPLHF
TGTGCCACGGGGGACAGGGATAATTCACCCCTCCACTTT
>TRBV6-6|TRBJ1-2|-|-
CASSYSRGNYGYTF
TGTGCCAGCAGTTACTCGAGGGGGAACTATGGCTACACCTTC
>TRBV25-1|TRBJ2-3|-|TRBD1
CASRGTGLTDTQYF
TGTGCCAGCAGGGGGACAGGACTCACAGATACGCAGTATTTT
>TRBV7-9|TRBJ1-3|-|-
CASSLEGVGNTIYF
TGTGCCAGCAGCTTAGAGGGGGTCGGAAACACCATATATTTT
>TRBV27|TRBJ1-5|-|-
CASSSAGAYSNQPQHF
TGTGCCAGCAGTTCTGCAGGGGCATATAGCAATCAGCCCCAGCATTTT
>TRBV2|TRBJ1-6|-|-
CASMVEAQSPLHF
TGTGCCAGCATGGTGGAGGCCCAATCACCCCTCCACTTT